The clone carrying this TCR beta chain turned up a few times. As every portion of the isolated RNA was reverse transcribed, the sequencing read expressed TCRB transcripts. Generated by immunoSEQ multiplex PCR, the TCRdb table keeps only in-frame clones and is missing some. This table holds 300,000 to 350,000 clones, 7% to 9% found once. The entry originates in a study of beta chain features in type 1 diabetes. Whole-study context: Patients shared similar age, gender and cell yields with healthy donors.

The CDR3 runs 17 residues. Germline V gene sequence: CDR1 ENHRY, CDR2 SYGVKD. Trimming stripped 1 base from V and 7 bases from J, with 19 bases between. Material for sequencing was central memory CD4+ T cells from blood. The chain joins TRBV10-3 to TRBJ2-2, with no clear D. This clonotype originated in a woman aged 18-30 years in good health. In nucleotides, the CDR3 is TGTGCCATCAGTGAGTTCGGCGGCATGTCTACCGGCGGGGAGCTGTTTTTT. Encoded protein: CAISEFGGMSTGGELFF.